This T cell receptor (beta chain) was recovered during a study of blood T cell repertoires in COVID-19 (dated by TCRdb to the early 2020s). About the investigation overall: Samples from collaborators originated in the United States, Italy and Spain and spanned both the acute and convalescent phases of COVID-19. The material from the prospective study consisted of cDNA or gDNA derived from T cells, B-cell-depleted T cells, or PBMCs. The dataset comprised deeply sampled blood TCRbeta repertoires from subjects exposed to, actively infected with, or recovered from COVID-19. The repertoires were released in a freely available public database intended as a resource for research on the immune response to SARS-CoV-2. The samples were drawn from the first 160 participants of the ongoing ImmuneRACE study and from roughly 1,300 subjects provided by 6 global collaborators. Sample metadata almost always included a de-identified subject ID, COVID-19 status, age in years and sex. HLA class I and class II types, where available, came from metadata supplied by the sample provider rather than from assay-based typing.

In the prospective study, participants were about 18 to 100 years old, resided in approximately 25 geographic areas of the United States, and were enrolled through a virtual design. In the prospective study, participants were assigned to cohorts based on the clinical history participants reported in a screening survey and a study questionnaire. ImmuneRACE Cohort 3 recovered participants were defined by two consecutive negative NP/OP PCR tests, healthcare professional clearance, or symptom resolution. Mobile phlebotomists in the prospective study collected whole blood, serum and a nasopharyngeal or oropharyngeal swab from every participant. Prospective study participants could optionally give additional blood draws and questionnaires over a roughly 2-month period. Blood samples from the prospective study were shipped frozen or at room temperature prior to DNA extraction. TCRbeta CDR3 regions were amplified from genomic DNA using the immunoSEQ Assay, a bias-controlled multiplex PCR. The authors processed their data as follows. Within the assay, amplification of reference gene primers was used to estimate how many nucleated cells each sample contained. To quantify the absolute abundance of each unique TCRbeta CDR3 rearrangement, sequence reads were collapsed and filtered. For each sample, productive Simpson clonality was calculated by taking the square root of Simpson's diversity index across productive rearrangements. Imported from immuneACCESS, the table was reduced by TCRdb to in-frame sequences with V and J called. These copies leave out some clones; in studies compared against another copy, an unresolved V gene accounts for under half, and the cause of the remainder is not known. V and J calls and clone size are as listed in that table; D and trimming were resolved from the DNA. The sample has some 270,000 clones on record, about nine tenths of them singletons. Of the sample, approximately 2% is held by the ten largest clones.

Worth noting for this clone: Its specific antigen is unknown. Within one base of it there is no much larger clone, and no base qualities were kept.

Summary of the overall study and its limitations: The quantity of clinical and demographic metadata differed by source and by participant and was supplied without curation.

Here V drops 6 bases and J drops 5 bases, and the junction holds 7 bases not matched to any gene. The CDR3 contains 14 residues, cysteine and phenylalanine counted. Solely the CDR3 DNA is kept, with 42 bases framed from the first base. CDR1 is given as MNHEY and CDR2 as SMNVEV, both from the germline V gene (reference sequence). The chain is encoded by TRBV27 joined to TRBJ1-5; 7 bases in between match TRBD1. The receptor's source is a woman in her fifties or sixties who had recovered from COVID-19. The sequencing input was PBMCs or T cells enriched from blood (not recorded which). Here is the DNA: TGTGCCAGCAGCCTGGACAGGCGGGATCAGCCCCAGCATTTT. It is translated as CASSLDRRDQPQHF.